The T cell receptor (beta chain) described here comes from a study of T cell repertoires in cytomegalovirus infection. This clonotype has at least ten counts. Its antigen is as yet unknown. CDR1 and CDR2 (germline): SGHTA, FQGNSA. This CDR3 has 13 residues. V lost 5 bases and J lost 10, with 17 bases in between. TCRdb passed the reads through MiXCR, listing each CDR3 protein once. The data hold approximately 140,000 distinct CDR3 sequences, with roughly a quarter observed a single time. The receptor was isolated from a human donor in good health (CMV status not recorded). Some clones in this sample may be carry-over from other donors' samples. Sequencing used PBMCs, sequenced either directly or after in vitro stimulation (not recorded which). The rearrangement uses TRBV7-2 and TRBJ1-1, with D possibly TRBD1 on 6 matching bases. The CDR3 DNA sequence: TGTGCCAGCAGCGAGGGGGTGGGAGTTGGAGCTTTCTTT. It yields the protein CASSEGVGVGAFF.